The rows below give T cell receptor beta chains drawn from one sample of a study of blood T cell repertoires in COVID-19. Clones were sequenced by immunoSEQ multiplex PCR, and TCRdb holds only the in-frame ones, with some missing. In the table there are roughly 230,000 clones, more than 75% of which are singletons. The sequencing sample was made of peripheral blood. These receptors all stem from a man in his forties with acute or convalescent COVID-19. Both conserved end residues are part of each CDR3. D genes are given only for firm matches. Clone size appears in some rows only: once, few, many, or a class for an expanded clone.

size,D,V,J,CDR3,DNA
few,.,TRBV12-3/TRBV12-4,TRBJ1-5,CASRIADQPQHF,TGTGCCAGCAGAATAGCAGATCAGCCCCAGCATTTT
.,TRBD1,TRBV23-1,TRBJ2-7,CASIGGGTGHYEQYF,TGCGCCAGCATTGGTGGCGGGACAGGGCACTACGAGCAGTACTTC
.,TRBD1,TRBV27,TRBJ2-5,CASSQTGAMQETQYF,TGTGCCAGCAGCCAAACAGGGGCGATGCAAGAGACCCAGTACTTC
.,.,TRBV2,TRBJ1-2,CASSFAMYGYTF,TGTGCCAGCAGTTTTGCGATGTATGGCTACACCTTC
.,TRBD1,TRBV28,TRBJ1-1,CASSPTGVTEAFF,TGTGCCAGCAGCCCGACAGGGGTAACTGAAGCTTTCTTT
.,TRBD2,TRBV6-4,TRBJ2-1,CASSLFGGGPEVSYNEQFF,TGTGCCAGCAGTCTCTTTGGCGGGGGGCCGGAAGTCTCCTACAATGAGCAGTTCTTC
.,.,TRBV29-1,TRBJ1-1,CSVGSGERAFF,TGCAGCGTTGGTTCAGGTGAAAGGGCTTTCTTT
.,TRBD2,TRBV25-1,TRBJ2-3,CASSENSGRTDTQYF,TGTGCCAGCAGTGAAAATAGCGGGCGCACAGATACGCAGTATTTT
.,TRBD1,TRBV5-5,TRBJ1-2,CASSLGSAGGYGYTF,TGTGCCAGCAGCTTGGGCTCGGCAGGGGGCTATGGCTACACCTTC
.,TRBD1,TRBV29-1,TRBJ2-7,CSVEGQGIREQYF,TGCAGCGTAGAGGGACAGGGAATAAGGGAGCAGTACTTC
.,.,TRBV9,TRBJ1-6,CASSVASGGITPLHF,TGTGCCAGCAGCGTAGCCAGCGGAGGAATTACACCCCTCCACTTT
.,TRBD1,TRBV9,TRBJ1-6,CASSAQGAYNSPLHF,TGTGCCAGCAGCGCCCAGGGGGCTTATAATTCACCCCTCCACTTT
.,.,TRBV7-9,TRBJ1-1,CASSRGTEAFF,TGTGCCAGCAGCCGCGGGACTGAAGCTTTCTTT
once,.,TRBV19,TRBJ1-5,CASAGQPDSNQPQHF,TGTGCCAGTGCTGGACAGCCAGATAGCAATCAGCCCCAGCATTTT
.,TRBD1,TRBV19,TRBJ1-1,CASRAGTALNTEAFF,TGTGCCAGTAGGGCCGGGACAGCGTTGAACACTGAAGCTTTCTTT
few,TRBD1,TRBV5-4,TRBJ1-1,CASSTGARMNTEAFF,TGTGCCAGCAGCACAGGGGCTCGGATGAACACTGAAGCTTTCTTT
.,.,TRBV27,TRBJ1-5,CASSLFGYSNQPQHF,TGTGCCAGCAGTTTATTCGGGTATAGCAATCAGCCCCAGCATTTT
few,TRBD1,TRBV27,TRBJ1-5,CASSRGTGENQPQHF,TGTGCCAGCAGCCGGGGGACAGGGGAAAATCAGCCCCAGCATTTT
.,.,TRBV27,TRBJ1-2,CVQHRRKRGYTF,TGTGTCCAACACAGAAGGAAACGTGGCTACACCTTC
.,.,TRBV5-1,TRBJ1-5,CASSLGYNNQPQHF,TGCGCCAGCAGCTTGGGCTATAACAATCAGCCCCAGCATTTT
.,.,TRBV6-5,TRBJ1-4,CASSRPGESNEKLFF,TGTGCCAGCAGCCGCCCGGGGGAGTCTAATGAAAAACTGTTTTTT
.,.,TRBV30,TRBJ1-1,CAWSVRERTEAFF,TGTGCCTGGAGTGTACGGGAGCGAACTGAAGCTTTCTTT
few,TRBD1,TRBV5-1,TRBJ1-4,CASSLGQGTLEKLFF,TGCGCCAGCAGCTTGGGACAGGGGACATTAGAAAAACTGTTTTTT
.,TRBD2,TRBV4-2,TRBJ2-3,CASSHEAGLAGRADTQYF,TGTGCCAGCAGCCACGAAGCGGGGCTAGCGGGGAGAGCAGATACGCAGTATTTT
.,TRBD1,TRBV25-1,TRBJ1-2,CASSPPGTGGFYGYTF,TGTGCCAGCAGCCCCCCCGGGACAGGGGGGTTCTATGGCTACACCTTC
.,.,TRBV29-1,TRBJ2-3,CSVEGQISTDTQYF,TGCAGCGTGGAGGGACAGATCAGCACAGATACGCAGTATTTT
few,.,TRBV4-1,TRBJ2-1,CASSTGRQEVQFF,TGCGCCAGCAGCACCGGGCGGCAGGAGGTCCAGTTCTTC
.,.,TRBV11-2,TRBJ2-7,CASSFAGTYEQYF,TGTGCCAGCAGCTTTGCAGGAACCTACGAGCAGTACTTC